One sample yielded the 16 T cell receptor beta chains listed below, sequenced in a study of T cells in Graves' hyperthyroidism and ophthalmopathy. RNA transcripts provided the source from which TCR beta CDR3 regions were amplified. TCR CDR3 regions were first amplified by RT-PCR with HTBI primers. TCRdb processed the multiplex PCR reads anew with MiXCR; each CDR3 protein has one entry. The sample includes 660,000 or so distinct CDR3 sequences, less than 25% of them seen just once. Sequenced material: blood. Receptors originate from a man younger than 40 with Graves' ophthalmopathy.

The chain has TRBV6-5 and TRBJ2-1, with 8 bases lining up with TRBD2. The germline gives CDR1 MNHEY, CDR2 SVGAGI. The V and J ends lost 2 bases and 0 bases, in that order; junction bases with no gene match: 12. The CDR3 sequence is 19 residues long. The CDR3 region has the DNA TGTGCCAGCAGTTACGCCCTGGTGGCGGGGACTAGCTCCTACAATGAGCAGTTCTTC. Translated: CASSYALVAGTSSYNEQFF.

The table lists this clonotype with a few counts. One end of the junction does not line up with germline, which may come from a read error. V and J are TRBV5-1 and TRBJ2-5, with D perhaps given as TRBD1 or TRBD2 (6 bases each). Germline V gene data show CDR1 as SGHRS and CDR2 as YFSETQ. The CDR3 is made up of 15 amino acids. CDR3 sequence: CASSSLDSGGGTQYF. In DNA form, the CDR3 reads TGTGCCAGCAGCTCGTTGGACAGCGGAGGGGGGACCCAGTACTTC. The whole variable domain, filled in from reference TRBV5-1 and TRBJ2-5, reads KAGVTQTPRYLIKTRGQQVTLSCSPISGHRSVSWYQQTPGQGLQFLFEYFSETQRNKGNFPGRFSGRQFSNSRSEMNVSTLELGDSALYLCASSSLDSGGGTQYFGPGTRLLVL.

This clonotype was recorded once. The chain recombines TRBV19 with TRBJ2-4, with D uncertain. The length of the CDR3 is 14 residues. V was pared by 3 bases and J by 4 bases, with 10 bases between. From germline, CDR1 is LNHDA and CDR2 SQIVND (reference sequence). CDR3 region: CASSMWDPKNIQYF. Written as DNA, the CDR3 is TGTGCCAGTAGTATGTGGGATCCAAAAAACATTCAGTACTTC.

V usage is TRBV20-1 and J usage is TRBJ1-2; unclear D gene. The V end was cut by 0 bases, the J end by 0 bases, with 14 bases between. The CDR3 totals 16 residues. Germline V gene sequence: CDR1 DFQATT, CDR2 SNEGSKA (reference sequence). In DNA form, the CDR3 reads TGCAGTGCTAGAGATCTCCTGGGTTGGGCTAACTATGGCTACACCTTC. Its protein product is CSARDLLGWANYGYTF.

As DNA, the CDR3 is TGCGCCAGCAGCCAAGTGAGTTTCGGCTACGAGCAGTACTTC. Residues: CASSQVSFGYEQYF. V is TRBV4-1 and J is TRBJ2-7; D unresolved. V was clipped by 1 base and J by 3 bases, with 10 bases between them. The germline V gene has CDR1 MGHRA and CDR2 YSYEKL. The length of the CDR3 is 14 residues.

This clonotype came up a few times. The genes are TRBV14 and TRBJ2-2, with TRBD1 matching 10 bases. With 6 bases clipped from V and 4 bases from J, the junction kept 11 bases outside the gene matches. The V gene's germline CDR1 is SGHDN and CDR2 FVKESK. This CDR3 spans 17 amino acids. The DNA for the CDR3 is TGTGCCAGCAGTTATATTCCGGGACAGGGGAGCACCGGGGAGCTGTTTTTT. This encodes CASSYIPGQGSTGELFF.

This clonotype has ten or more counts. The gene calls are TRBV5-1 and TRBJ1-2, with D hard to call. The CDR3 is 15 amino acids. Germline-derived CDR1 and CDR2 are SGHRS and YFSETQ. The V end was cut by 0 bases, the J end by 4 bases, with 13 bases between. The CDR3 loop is CASSLGADGLYGYTF. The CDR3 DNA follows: TGCGCCAGCAGCTTGGGAGCTGACGGGCTCTATGGCTACACCTTC.

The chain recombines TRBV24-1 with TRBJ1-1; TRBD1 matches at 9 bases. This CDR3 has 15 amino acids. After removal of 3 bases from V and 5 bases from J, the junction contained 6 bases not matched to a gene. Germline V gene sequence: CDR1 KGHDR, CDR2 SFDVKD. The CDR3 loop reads CATSDPRTGATEAFF. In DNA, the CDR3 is TGTGCCACCAGTGATCCCCGGACAGGGGCGACTGAAGCTTTCTTT.

The CDR3 region is CASSPPASGPSSYNEQFF. In DNA, the CDR3 is TGTGCCAGCAGTCCCCCCGCTAGCGGGCCGAGCTCCTACAATGAGCAGTTCTTC. The V gene is TRBV12-3 or TRBV12-4, the J gene TRBJ2-1; 8 nucleotides agree with TRBD2. The CDR3 covers 18 residues. Unmatched junction bases numbered 12, after V lost 5 bases and J lost 0 bases.

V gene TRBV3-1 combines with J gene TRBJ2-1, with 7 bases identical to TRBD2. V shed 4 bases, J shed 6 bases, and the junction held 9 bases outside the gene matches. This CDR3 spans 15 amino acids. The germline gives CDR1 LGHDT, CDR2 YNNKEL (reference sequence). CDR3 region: CASSPRAGEINEQFF. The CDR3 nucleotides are TGTGCCAGCAGCCCACGGGCGGGAGAAATCAATGAGCAGTTCTTC.

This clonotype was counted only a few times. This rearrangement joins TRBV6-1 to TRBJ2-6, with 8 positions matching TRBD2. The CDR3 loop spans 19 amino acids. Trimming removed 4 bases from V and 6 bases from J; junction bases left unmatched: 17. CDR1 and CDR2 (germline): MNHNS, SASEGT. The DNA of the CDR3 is TGTGCCAGCAGTGCCCTTGGGCTAGCGGGTGGCGCTGAGGCCAACGTCCTGACTTTC. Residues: CASSALGLAGGAEANVLTF.

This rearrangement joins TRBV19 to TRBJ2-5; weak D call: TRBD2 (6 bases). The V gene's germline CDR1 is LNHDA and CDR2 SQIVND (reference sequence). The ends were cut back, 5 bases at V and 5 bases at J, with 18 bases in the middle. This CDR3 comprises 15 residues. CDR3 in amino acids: CASSGRDSIRETQYF. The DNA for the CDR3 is TGTGCCAGTAGTGGTCGGGACTCCATTCGGGAGACCCAGTACTTC.

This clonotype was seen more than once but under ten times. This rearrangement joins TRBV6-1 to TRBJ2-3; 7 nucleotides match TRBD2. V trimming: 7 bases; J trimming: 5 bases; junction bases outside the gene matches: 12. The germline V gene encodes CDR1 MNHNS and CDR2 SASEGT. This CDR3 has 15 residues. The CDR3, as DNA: TGTGCCAGCACCCAGCGGGGACTGGAGGGAGATACGCAGTATTTT. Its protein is CASTQRGLEGDTQYF.

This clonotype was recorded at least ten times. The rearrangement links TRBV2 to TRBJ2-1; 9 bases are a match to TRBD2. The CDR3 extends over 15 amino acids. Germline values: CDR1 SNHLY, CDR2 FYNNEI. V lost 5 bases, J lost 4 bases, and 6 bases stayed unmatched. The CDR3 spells CASSRGGREYNEQFF. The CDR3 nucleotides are TGTGCCAGCAGTCGGGGCGGGAGGGAATACAATGAGCAGTTCTTC.

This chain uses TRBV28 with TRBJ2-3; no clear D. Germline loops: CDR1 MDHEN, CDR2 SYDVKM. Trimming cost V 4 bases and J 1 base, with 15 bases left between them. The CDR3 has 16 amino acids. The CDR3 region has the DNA TGTGCCAGCAGTTCCCCCTTAGCAACCGGCACAGATACGCAGTATTTT. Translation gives CASSSPLATGTDTQYF.

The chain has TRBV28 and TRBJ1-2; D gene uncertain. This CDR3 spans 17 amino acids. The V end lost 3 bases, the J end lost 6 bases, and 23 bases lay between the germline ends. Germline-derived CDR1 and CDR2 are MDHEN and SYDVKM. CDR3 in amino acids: CASSFGARAILFDGYTF. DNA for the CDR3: TGTGCCAGCAGTTTTGGTGCCCGGGCCATCCTCTTTGATGGCTACACCTTC.